Below are 32 T cell receptor beta chains sequenced from a single sample in a study of T cells after posttransplantation cyclophosphamide. Assay used: immunoSEQ multiplex PCR; TCRdb lists only in-frame clones, some missing. The sample gives approximately 50,000 clones, approximately 94% of which show up once; about 3.1% is in the top ten. Sequenced input: PBMCs. The receptors come from a woman aged 25 to 39 in good health and a related stem cell transplant donor.

The chain joins TRBV6-6 to TRBJ1-1; 9 bases are a match to TRBD1. With 2 bases clipped from V and 10 bases from J, the junction kept 8 bases outside the gene matches. CDR3 size: 14 residues. The germline CDR1 and CDR2 sequences are MNHNY and SVGAGI (reference sequence). The DNA of the CDR3 is TGTGCCAGCAGTTACCCGACAGGGGGTGATGGAGCTTTCTTT. Translated, it gives CASSYPTGGDGAFF.

The chain recombines TRBV27 with TRBJ2-3; TRBD2 matches at 8 bases. Trimming at V came to 4 bases and at J to 0 bases, leaving 12 bases not matched to a gene. This CDR3 is built from 18 residues. From germline, CDR1 is MNHEY and CDR2 SMNVEV (reference sequence). CDR3 DNA sequence: TGTGCCAGCAGTTCCCCCCGCGGGGGGCAAACTAGCACAGATACGCAGTATTTT. Protein product: CASSSPRGGQTSTDTQYF.

This chain uses TRBV9 with TRBJ2-1, with 8 bases matching TRBD1. CDR1 and CDR2 from the germline V gene are SGDLS and YYNGEE. Trimming took 5 bases from V and 6 from J; bases not matched to a gene: 4. CDR3 length equals 13 residues. The chain's CDR3 is CASRGQAGNEQFF. CDR3 DNA: TGTGCCAGCAGGGGACAGGCGGGCAATGAGCAGTTCTTC.

The chain employs TRBV10-3 and TRBJ1-1; 8 nucleotides agree with TRBD1. CDR1 is ENHRY and CDR2 is SYGVKD in the germline V gene. This CDR3 spans 11 amino acids. The V and J ends lost 8 bases and 6 bases, in that order; junction bases with no gene match: 2. The CDR3 spells CAIQTGAEAFF. CDR3 nucleotide sequence: TGTGCCATCCAGACAGGGGCTGAAGCTTTCTTT.

The chain links TRBV4-3 to TRBJ1-1, with D hard to call. The CDR3 runs 11 residues. Between the trimmed V and J ends, which lost 6 bases and 1 base, there was a span of 3 bases. In germline, CDR1 is LGHNA, CDR2 YSLEER. CDR3 nucleotide sequence: TGCGCCAGCAGGAGGAACACTGAAGCTTTCTTT. Its protein is CASRRNTEAFF.

The table lists this clone with a count of one. The chain has TRBV6-1 and TRBJ2-7; D is possibly TRBD1 (6 bases). Germline CDR1 is MNHNS and CDR2 is SASEGT. Trimming took 10 bases from V and 0 from J, leaving 16 bases between them. The CDR3 length is 14 residues. In DNA form, the CDR3 reads TGTGCCACCGTAAGGGGGTTGAACTCCTACGAGCAGTACTTC. As protein: CATVRGLNSYEQYF.

The chain has TRBV4-1 and TRBJ1-5; maybe TRBD1 (5 bases). Germline V gene data show CDR1 as MGHRA and CDR2 as YSYEKL. The CDR3 is made up of 15 amino acids. The ends were cut back, 6 bases at V and 1 base at J, with 13 bases in the middle. CDR3 nucleotide sequence: TGCGCCAGCAGGGAAAGGGGCGAGAGCAATCAGCCCCAGCATTTT. Translating it yields CASRERGESNQPQHF.

The genes are TRBV28 and TRBJ2-5; tentatively, D is TRBD2 (5 bases). Germline CDR1 reads MDHEN; CDR2 reads SYDVKM. V lost 6 bases, J lost 1 base, and 15 bases lay in between. This CDR3 contains 15 residues. The CDR3 coding sequence is TGTGCCAGCAGCCGTTTGTCGGGGATCCAAGAGACCCAGTACTTC. This gives the protein CASSRLSGIQETQYF.

This clone has a single count. The CDR3 reads CASSVATGTSGIQETQYF. The CDR3 DNA sequence: TGTGCCAGCAGCGTAGCTACAGGGACTAGCGGGATCCAAGAGACCCAGTACTTC. V gene TRBV9 combines with J gene TRBJ2-5; TRBD2 aligns across 13 bases. V gave up 0 bases and J gave up 1 base; unmatched junction bases: 6. This CDR3 spans 18 amino acids. Germline V gives CDR1 SGDLS, CDR2 YYNGEE. The whole variable domain, filled in from reference TRBV9 and TRBJ2-5, reads DSGVTQTPKHLITATGQRVTLRCSPRSGDLSVYWYQQSLDQGLQFLIQYYNGEERAKGNILERFSAQQFPDLHSELNLSSLELGDSALYFCASSVATGTSGIQETQYFGPGTRLLVL.

The rearrangement uses TRBV7-7 and TRBJ2-7, with 10 bases aligning to TRBD1. The germline V gene has CDR1 SSHAT and CDR2 FNYEAQ (reference sequence). The CDR3 length is 15 residues. V lost 1 base, J lost 3 bases, and 3 bases stayed unmatched. The chain's CDR3 is CASSLGDRGHYEQYF. CDR3 sequence (DNA): TGTGCCAGCAGCTTAGGGGACAGGGGCCACTACGAGCAGTACTTC.

The chain links TRBV5-1 to TRBJ2-7; D not resolved. The CDR3 extends over 12 amino acids. Germline values: CDR1 SGHRS, CDR2 YFSETQ. The ends were cut back, 4 bases at V and 2 bases at J, with 7 bases in the middle. In nucleotides, the CDR3 is TGCGCCAGCAGCGAGCAGGCCTACGAGCAGTACTTC. This gives the protein CASSEQAYEQYF.

This rearrangement joins TRBV2 to TRBJ2-3; the D gene is possibly TRBD2 (7 bases). The V gene lost 8 bases and the J gene lost 11 bases, with 20 bases spanning the gap. Germline V CDR1 and CDR2: SNHLY, FYNNEI. This CDR3 spans 13 amino acids. The CDR3 loop reads CASRPRGATRQYF. The CDR3 DNA follows: TGTGCCAGCCGGCCACGGGGGGCTACGCGGCAGTATTTT.

The V and J genes are TRBV11-2 and TRBJ2-5; D may be TRBD1 (5 bases). Germline values: CDR1 SGHAT, CDR2 FQNNGV. The CDR3 has 14 amino acids. V shed 3 bases and J shed 4 bases, with 12 bases lying between them. The CDR3: CASSFETVSETQYF. In DNA, the CDR3 is TGTGCCAGCAGCTTCGAGACAGTTTCAGAGACCCAGTACTTC.

The table lists this clone with a count of one. As DNA, the CDR3 is TGTGCCAGCAGCCAAGCTGTGACTTCCCCCTACGAGCAGTACTTC. It specifies CASSQAVTSPYEQYF. The chain combines TRBV4-2 with TRBJ2-7, with unresolved D. Germline V gene lookup returns CDR1 LGHNA and CDR2 YNFKEQ. V was cut by 1 base and J by 2 bases, with 12 bases left in between. The CDR3 runs 15 residues.

CDR3 loop: CASSPGDGDTQYF. The CDR3 DNA reads TGCGCCAGCAGCCCGGGGGACGGAGATACGCAGTATTTT. J is TRBJ2-3 and V is TRBV4-3; possible D gene TRBD2, 6 bases. The germline V and J ends were trimmed by 4 bases and 5 bases, with 10 bases remaining between them. The germline CDR1 and CDR2 sequences are LGHNA and YSLEER. The CDR3 runs to 13 residues.

The rearrangement links TRBV19 to TRBJ1-1; D is uncertain. Germline V gives CDR1 LNHDA, CDR2 SQIVND (reference sequence). Between the trimmed V and J ends, which lost 1 base and 4 bases, there was a span of 7 bases. The length of the CDR3 is 13 residues. CDR3 protein: CASSIGAFTEAFF. In DNA form, the CDR3 reads TGTGCCAGTAGTATAGGGGCTTTCACTGAAGCTTTCTTT.

J is TRBJ2-1 and V is TRBV13; 7 nucleotides agree with TRBD1. Trimming at V came to 0 bases and at J to 6 bases, leaving 5 bases not matched to a gene. The germline CDR1 and CDR2 sequences are PRHDT and FYEKMQ (reference sequence). The CDR3 totals 15 residues. The CDR3: CASSLGGTDSNEQFF. The CDR3 DNA reads as TGTGCCAGCAGCTTAGGCGGGACAGATTCCAATGAGCAGTTCTTC. Full variable domain (missing parts from reference TRBV13 and TRBJ2-1): AAGVIQSPRHLIKEKRETATLKCYPIPRHDTVYWYQQGPGQDPQFLISFYEKMQSDKGSIPDRFSAQQFSDYHSELNMSSLELGDSALYFCASSLGGTDSNEQFFGPGTRLTVL.

The V gene is TRBV5-8, the J gene TRBJ1-2; D is uncertain. Germline V gene data show CDR1 as SGHTS and CDR2 as YDEGEE. The CDR3 totals 13 residues. The ends were cut back, 1 base at V and 3 bases at J, with 7 bases in the middle. The DNA of the CDR3 is TGTGCCAGCAGCTTGCGGTCGGACTATGGCTACACCTTC. Translation gives CASSLRSDYGYTF.

With regard to this clone: One end of the junction fails to match germline, which may point to a read error. The chain uses TRBV2 and TRBJ1-1; tentatively, D is TRBD1 (6 bases). Per germline, CDR1 SNHLY and CDR2 FYNNEI. CDR3 size: 12 residues. This chain's CDR3 is CASSYGGRGGVF. The CDR3 DNA follows: TGTGCCAGCAGCTACGGGGGGCGGGGAGGGGTCTTT.

V and J are TRBV6-4 and TRBJ1-6, with 8 bases identical to TRBD1. Losses at the gene ends were 0 bases for V and 9 bases for J; bases not matched to a gene: 7. From germline, CDR1 is MRHNA and CDR2 SNTAGT. The CDR3 has 16 amino acids. The CDR3 protein is CASSDSPGQGGSPLHF. CDR3 coding DNA: TGTGCCAGCAGTGACTCTCCCGGACAGGGCGGTTCACCCCTCCACTTT.

V is TRBV10-3 and J is TRBJ1-1; D is possibly TRBD1 (5 bases). V was pared by 5 bases and J by 1 base, with 8 bases between. CDR1 is ENHRY, CDR2 SYGVKD, per germline. The CDR3 runs 13 residues. The CDR3 DNA sequence: TGTGCCATCAGTAACGACAGGAACACTGAAGCTTTCTTT. This translates into CAISNDRNTEAFF.

This sequence joins TRBV5-4 and TRBJ2-2; 10 bases match TRBD1. The V gene's germline CDR1 is SGHNT and CDR2 YYREEE (reference sequence). The CDR3 sequence is 16 residues long. The V and J ends lost 5 bases and 6 bases, in that order; junction bases with no gene match: 10. The CDR3 spells CASRNLDRGRPGELFF. Written as DNA, the CDR3 is TGTGCCAGCAGGAACCTCGACAGGGGGCGACCCGGGGAGCTGTTTTTT.

This chain connects TRBV6-5 to TRBJ1-2; 7 positions agree with TRBD1. This CDR3 has 13 residues. Germline trimming cut 2 bases from V and 6 bases from J; bases unmatched to any gene: 3. Per germline, CDR1 MNHEY and CDR2 SVGAGI. CDR3 sequence (DNA): TGTGCCAGCAGTTACGTCGGGACAGATGGCTACACCTTC. Protein sequence: CASSYVGTDGYTF.

The chain is built from TRBV7-8 and TRBJ1-1; D is perhaps TRBD1 (6 bases). Germline V lookup: CDR1 SGHVS, CDR2 FQNEAQ. V was clipped by 3 bases and J by 2 bases, with 10 bases between them. The CDR3 has 14 amino acids. The CDR3 DNA reads TGTGCCAGCAGCTTTCAGGGGTATAACACTGAAGCTTTCTTT. Translation gives CASSFQGYNTEAFF.

This sequence joins TRBV7-9 and TRBJ2-2; 8 bases map to TRBD2. The CDR3 has 15 amino acids. Trimming cost V 6 bases and J 8 bases; bases outside gene matches: 11. CDR1 is SEHNR and CDR2 is FQNEAQ in the germline V gene (reference sequence). CDR3 region: CASRPPGTSTGELFF. The CDR3 nucleotides read TGTGCCAGCAGACCCCCCGGGACTAGTACTGGGGAGCTGTTTTTT. Combining the CDR3 with reference TRBV7-9 and TRBJ2-2 gives the whole variable domain DTGVSQNPRHKITKRGQNVTFRCDPISEHNRLYWYRQTLGQGPEFLTYFQNEAQLEKSRLLSDRFSAERPKGSFSTLEIQRTEQGDSAMYLCASRPPGTSTGELFFGEGSRLTVL.

The V call is TRBV7-9, the J call TRBJ2-3; 8 positions agree with TRBD1. The CDR3 has 16 residues. From germline, CDR1 is SEHNR and CDR2 FQNEAQ (reference sequence). J lost 6 bases, V lost 2 bases, and 10 bases had no gene match. CDR3 sequence: CASSLTQGAGRDTQYF. CDR3 DNA sequence: TGTGCCAGCAGCTTAACGCAGGGGGCCGGACGGGATACGCAGTATTTT.

CDR3 region: CASSSLPDRAYEQYF. CDR3 DNA sequence: TGTGCCAGTAGTAGTCTCCCGGACAGGGCCTACGAGCAGTACTTC. The V call is TRBV19, the J call TRBJ2-7; 8 bases fit TRBD1. CDR1 is LNHDA and CDR2 is SQIVND in the germline V gene (reference sequence). The ends lost 4 bases at V and 2 bases at J; junction bases unmatched: 7. The CDR3 has 15 amino acids.

The V and J genes are TRBV7-8 and TRBJ1-3; the D is unclear. Germline loops: CDR1 SGHVS, CDR2 FQNEAQ. V was trimmed by 3 bases and J by 1 base, leaving 7 bases between them. The CDR3 runs to 14 residues. CDR3 sequence (DNA): TGTGCCAGCAGCTTTGCGATTTCTGGAAACACCATATATTTT. Protein: CASSFAISGNTIYF.

The chain links TRBV28 to TRBJ1-2; TRBD1 matches 7 bases. CDR1 and CDR2 (germline): MDHEN, SYDVKM. Trimming took 3 bases from V and 8 from J; bases not matched to a gene: 9. This CDR3 spans 14 amino acids. The CDR3 loop reads CASSFSRGVGGYTF. The CDR3, as DNA: TGTGCCAGCAGTTTTTCCAGGGGGGTAGGGGGCTACACCTTC.

Regarding this clone: Other DNA sequences within the sample encode an identical CDR3. The chain has TRBV5-6 and TRBJ2-3; D is possibly TRBD2 (6 bases). V lost 2 bases and J 0 bases, leaving 7 bases between the germline ends. Germline loops: CDR1 SGHDT, CDR2 YYEEEE. The CDR3 is made up of 14 amino acids. CDR3 sequence reads: CASSLAGSTDTQYF. CDR3 coding DNA: TGTGCCAGCAGCTTAGCGGGTAGCACAGATACGCAGTATTTT.

V and J are TRBV27 and TRBJ1-1, with a weak D call TRBD1 (6 bases). The V end was cut by 4 bases, the J end by 1 base, with 10 bases between. The germline V gene encodes CDR1 MNHEY and CDR2 SMNVEV (reference sequence). The CDR3 has 14 amino acids. For the CDR3, the DNA is TGTGCCAGCAGTTGGACAGACCCGAACACTGAAGCTTTCTTT. This translates into CASSWTDPNTEAFF.

The V and J genes are TRBV5-1 and TRBJ2-3, with 7 bases matching TRBD2. The length of the CDR3 is 16 residues. V dropped 0 bases and J dropped 0; count of bases not matched to a gene: 4. Germline CDR1 and CDR2: SGHRS and YFSETQ. The CDR3 region is CASSLVTGGSTDTQYF. The CDR3 DNA is TGCGCCAGCAGCTTGGTAACGGGGGGTAGCACAGATACGCAGTATTTT.